This T cell receptor (beta chain) was captured by sequencing in a study of T cells in tumors after PD-1 blockade. About the research overall: Treatment was either pembrolizumab 200 mg every 3 weeks or cemiplimab 350 mg every 2 weeks.

The assay was immunoSEQ multiplex PCR, and TCRdb's table has in-frame clones only and misses some. The table has 61,000 or so clones, roughly 75% seen once; the top ten hold about an eighth. Trimming pared 0 bases from V and 6 bases from J, leaving 13 bases between. CDR1 is SGHDT, CDR2 YYEEEE, per germline. The CDR3 runs to 14 residues. Sequenced material: PBMCs, taken before anti-PD-1 treatment. The V gene is TRBV5-6, the J gene TRBJ2-7; perhaps D is TRBD1 or TRBD2 (5 bases each). This receptor was taken from a human donor with basal cell carcinoma. The CDR3 spells CASSLEGPEGEQYF. The CDR3 DNA follows: TGTGCCAGCAGCTTGGAGGGACCCGAGGGCGAGCAGTACTTC.